This TCR beta chain derives from a study of blood T cell repertoires in COVID-19. The CDR3 is 15 amino acids. The ends were cut back, 0 bases at V and 3 bases at J, with 11 bases in the middle. Germline V gene data show CDR1 as MNHEY and CDR2 as SVGAGI. Under the authors' procedure: Amplifying reference gene primers gave estimates of nucleated cell counts. Clones were read by immunoSEQ multiplex PCR, and TCRdb kept only the in-frame ones, dropping some. The V and J calls and clone size come from that table; D and trimming were worked out from the DNA. The data hold around 130,000 clones, with 70% to 85% observed a single time.

The rearrangement joins TRBV6-5 to TRBJ1-2; possible D gene TRBD1, 5 bases. This clonotype was obtained from a woman aged 60-75 years with acute or convalescent COVID-19. Sequencing input: peripheral blood. CDR3 bases: TGTGCCAGCAGTTACTCGAACACAGGAGACTATGGCTACACCTTC. It codes for CASSYSNTGDYGYTF.